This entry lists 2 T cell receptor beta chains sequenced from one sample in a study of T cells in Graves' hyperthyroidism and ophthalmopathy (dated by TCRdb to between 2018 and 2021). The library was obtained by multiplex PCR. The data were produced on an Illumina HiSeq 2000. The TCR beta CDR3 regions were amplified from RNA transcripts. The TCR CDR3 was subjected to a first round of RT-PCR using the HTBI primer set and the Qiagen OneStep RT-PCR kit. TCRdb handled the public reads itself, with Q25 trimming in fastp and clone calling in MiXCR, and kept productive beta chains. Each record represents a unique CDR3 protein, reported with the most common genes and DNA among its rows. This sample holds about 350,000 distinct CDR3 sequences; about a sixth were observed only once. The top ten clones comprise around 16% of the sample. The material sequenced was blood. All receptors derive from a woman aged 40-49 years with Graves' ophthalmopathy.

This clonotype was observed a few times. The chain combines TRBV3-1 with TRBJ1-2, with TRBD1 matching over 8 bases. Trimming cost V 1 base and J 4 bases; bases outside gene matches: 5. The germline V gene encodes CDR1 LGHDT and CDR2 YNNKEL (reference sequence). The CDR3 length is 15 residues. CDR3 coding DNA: TGTGCCAGCAGCCAAGCTCAGGGGGCCACCTATGGCTACACCTTC. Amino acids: CASSQAQGATYGYTF.

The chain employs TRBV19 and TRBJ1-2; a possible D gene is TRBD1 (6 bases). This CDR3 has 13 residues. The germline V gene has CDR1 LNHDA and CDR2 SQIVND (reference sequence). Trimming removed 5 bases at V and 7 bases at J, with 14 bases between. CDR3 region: CASSQDRTTGYTF. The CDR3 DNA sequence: TGTGCCAGTAGTCAAGACAGGACTACTGGCTACACCTTC.